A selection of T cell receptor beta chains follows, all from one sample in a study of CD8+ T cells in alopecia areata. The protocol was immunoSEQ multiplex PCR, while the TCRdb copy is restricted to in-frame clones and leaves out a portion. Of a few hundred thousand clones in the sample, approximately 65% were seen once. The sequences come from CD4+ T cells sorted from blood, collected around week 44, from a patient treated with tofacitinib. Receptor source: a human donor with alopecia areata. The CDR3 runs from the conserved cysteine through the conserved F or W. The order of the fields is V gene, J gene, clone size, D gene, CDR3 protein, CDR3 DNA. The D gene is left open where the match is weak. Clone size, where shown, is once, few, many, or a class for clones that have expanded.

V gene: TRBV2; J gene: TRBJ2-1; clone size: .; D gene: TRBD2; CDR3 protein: CASSDIAGISYNEQFF; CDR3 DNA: TGTGCCAGCAGTGATATAGCGGGTATCTCCTACAATGAGCAGTTCTTC
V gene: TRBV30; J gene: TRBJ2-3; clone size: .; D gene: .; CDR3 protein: CAWSVGGATIDTQYF; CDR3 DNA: TGTGCCTGGAGTGTAGGGGGGGCGACGATAGATACGCAGTATTTT
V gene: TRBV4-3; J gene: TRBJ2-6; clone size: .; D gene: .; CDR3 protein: CASSQVLPGSSGANVLTF; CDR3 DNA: TGCGCCAGCAGCCAAGTTCTTCCGGGGTCCTCTGGGGCCAACGTCCTGACTTTC
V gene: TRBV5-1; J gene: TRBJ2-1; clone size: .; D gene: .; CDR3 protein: CASSLEGDEQFF; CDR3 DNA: TGCGCCAGCTCTCTTGAGGGAGATGAGCAGTTCTTC
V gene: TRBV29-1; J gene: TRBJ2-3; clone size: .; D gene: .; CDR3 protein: CSGDRGSDTQYF; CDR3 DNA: TGCAGCGGGGACCGGGGGTCAGATACGCAGTATTTT
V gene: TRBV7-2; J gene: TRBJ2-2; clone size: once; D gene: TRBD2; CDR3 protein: CASSFSGGRFTGELFF; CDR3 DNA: TGTGCCAGCAGCTTCTCCGGGGGGAGGTTCACCGGGGAGCTGTTTTTT
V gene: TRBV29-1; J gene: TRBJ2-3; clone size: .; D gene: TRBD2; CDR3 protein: CSVGLGLAITDTQYF; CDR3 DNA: TGCAGCGTTGGATTAGGACTAGCGATAACAGATACGCAGTATTTT
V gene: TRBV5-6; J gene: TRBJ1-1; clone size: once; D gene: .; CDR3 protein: CASSLGQIMNTEAFF; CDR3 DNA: TGTGCCAGCAGCTTGGGACAGATAATGAACACTGAAGCTTTCTTT
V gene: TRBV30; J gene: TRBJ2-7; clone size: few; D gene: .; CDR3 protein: CAWSGGAGLDF; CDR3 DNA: TGTGCCTGGAGTGGCGGGGCAGGCCTGGACTTC
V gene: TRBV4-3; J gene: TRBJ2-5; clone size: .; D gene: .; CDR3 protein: CASSQDFGGPQYF; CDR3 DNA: TGCGCCAGCAGCCAAGATTTTGGAGGACCCCAGTACTTC
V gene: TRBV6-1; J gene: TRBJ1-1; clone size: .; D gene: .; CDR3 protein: CASKQGLGTEAFF; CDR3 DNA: TGTGCCAGTAAACAGGGTCTCGGCACTGAAGCTTTCTTT
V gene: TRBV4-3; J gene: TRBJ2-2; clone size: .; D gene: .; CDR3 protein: CASSQGPAATTNTGELFF; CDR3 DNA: TGCGCCAGCAGCCAAGGCCCAGCGGCGACAACGAACACCGGGGAGCTGTTTTTT
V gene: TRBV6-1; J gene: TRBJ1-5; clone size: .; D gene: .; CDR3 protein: CASSEDRARPQHF; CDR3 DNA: TGTGCCAGCAGTGAAGACAGGGCAAGGCCCCAGCATTTT